The present T cell receptor beta chain was sequenced within a study of OX40 agonist ivuxolimab in advanced cancers. Data came from immunoSEQ multiplex PCR; TCRdb stores just in-frame clones and leaves some out. This table has over 55,000 clones, approximately 89% appearing once. Germline values: CDR1 GTSNPN, CDR2 SVGIG (reference sequence). The junction had 8 bases not matched to a gene; V was cut back by 4 bases and J by 1 base. This CDR3 is built from 15 residues. The V and J genes are TRBV30 and TRBJ1-1, with TRBD1 matching 8 bases. The receptor was derived from an adult with an advanced solid tumor such as melanoma, head and neck, liver or kidney cancer. The material sequenced was CD4+ or CD8+ T cells sorted from blood, taken in a trial of the OX40 agonist ivuxolimab. The CDR3 region has the DNA TGTGCCTGGAAACCCGGGACAGGTTGGAACACTGAAGCTTTCTTT. It specifies CAWKPGTGWNTEAFF.